The rows below give T cell receptor beta chains drawn from one sample of a study of OX40 agonist ivuxolimab in advanced cancers. Clones were read by immunoSEQ multiplex PCR, and TCRdb kept only the in-frame ones, dropping some. Here the sample spans about 62,000 clones, roughly 85% being singletons. Sequenced material: CD4+ or CD8+ T cells sorted from blood, taken in a trial of the OX40 agonist ivuxolimab. These receptors were collected from an adult with an advanced solid tumor such as melanoma, head and neck, liver or kidney cancer. Each CDR3 is given with its conserved first and last residue. A D gene is named only where the DNA matches it firmly. For some rows the clone size is stated as once, few or many, or as a class when expanded; others skip it.

>TRBJ1-1|TRBV25-1|TRBD1|-
TGTGCCAGCAGTGAATGGGGGACAGTGAACACTGAAGCTTTCTTT
CASSEWGTVNTEAFF
>TRBJ1-1|TRBV6-5|-|-
TGTGCCAGCAGTTACGGGAGAACCACTGAAGCTTTCTTT
CASSYGRTTEAFF
>TRBJ2-1|TRBV6-6|TRBD2|-
TGTGCCAGCAGTTTCGACAGAGCGGGAAATGAGCAGTTCTTC
CASSFDRAGNEQFF
>TRBJ1-5|TRBV28|-|-
TGTGCCAGCAGTTTGGGGGGACACAATAGCAATCAGCCCCAGCATTTT
CASSLGGHNSNQPQHF
>TRBJ2-7|TRBV7-9|-|-
TGTGCCAGCAGCAGGAACTCCTACGAGCAGTACTTC
CASSRNSYEQYF
>TRBJ1-2|TRBV5-6|-|-
TGTGCCAGCAGCCTCGCAGGCAGGGATCGCTATGGCTACACCTTC
CASSLAGRDRYGYTF
>TRBJ2-3|TRBV21-1|-|-
TGTGCCAGCAGCAAGTACTCCGGGACCATAACGTCTGAAGATACGCAGTATTTT
CASSKYSGTITSEDTQYF
>TRBJ1-3|TRBV7-8|-|-
TGTGCCAGCAGCTTAGGAGGGTCTTCCGGAAACACCATATATTTT
CASSLGGSSGNTIYF
>TRBJ1-1|TRBV7-2|TRBD1|-
TGTGCCAGCAGCACAGACAGGGCTCGGTACACTGAAGCTTTCTTT
CASSTDRARYTEAFF
>TRBJ1-4|TRBV9|-|-
TGTGCCAGCAGCGTAGGTTCAGGCGCTAATGAAAAACTGTTTTTT
CASSVGSGANEKLFF
>TRBJ2-7|TRBV18|TRBD2|-
TGTGCCAGCTCACCGGCGGGAGACCTCTCCTACGAGCAGTACTTC
CASSPAGDLSYEQYF
>TRBJ1-4|TRBV28|TRBD1|-
TGTGCCAGCAGTCCGACAGGGGCTCGGAATGAAAAACTGTTTTTT
CASSPTGARNEKLFF
>TRBJ2-6|TRBV7-6|-|-
TGTGCCAGCTCGCTGGCTGGGGCCAACGTCCTGACTTTC
CASSLAGANVLTF
>TRBJ2-1|TRBV19|TRBD2|-
TGTGCCAGTAGTATGTTAGCGGGAGGGCCGGGCAATGAGCAGTTCTTC
CASSMLAGGPGNEQFF
>TRBJ2-1|TRBV9|-|-
TGTGCCAGCAGCGTCGGCGAGTCAGAAATTGTCCATGAGCAGTTCTTC
CASSVGESEIVHEQFF
>TRBJ2-3|TRBV10-3|-|-
TGTGCCATCAGTGGGGGCGGGGGCACAGATACGCAGTATTTT
CAISGGGGTDTQYF
>TRBJ1-6|TRBV27|TRBD1|-
TGTGCCAGCAGTAGAGACATCCCCGACAGGGGGCTGAGTTCACCCCTCCACTTT
CASSRDIPDRGLSSPLHF
>TRBJ2-7|TRBV7-2|TRBD1|-
TGTGCCAGCAGCTTGGATGGACAGGGCATCGACGAGCAGTACTTC
CASSLDGQGIDEQYF
>TRBJ2-3|TRBV2|-|few
TGTGCCAGCGACAAGATCCCGGACACAGATACGCAGTATTTT
CASDKIPDTDTQYF
>TRBJ2-5|TRBV2|TRBD2|-
TGTGCCAGCAGGAGAACTAGCGGGAGGGCTGGGGAGCAGTACTTC
CASRRTSGRAGEQYF
>TRBJ1-4|TRBV4-1|-|-
TGCGCCAGCAGCCAACGAGGGGTCGTGGCTGAAAAACTGTTTTTT
CASSQRGVVAEKLFF
>TRBJ2-5|TRBV6-5|-|-
TGTGCCAGCAGTTACTTATTGGGCGAACAAGAGACCCAGTACTTC
CASSYLLGEQETQYF
>TRBJ2-1|TRBV28|-|-
TGTGCCAGCAGTTTAGGTCTCAAGGGGCGTCAACTTTTCAATGAGCAGTTCTTC
CASSLGLKGRQLFNEQFF
>TRBJ1-2|TRBV9|TRBD1|once
TGTGCCAGCAGCGTCCCTTCGTACGGACAGGGGGGTTATGGCTACACCTTC
CASSVPSYGQGGYGYTF
>TRBJ2-1|TRBV6-5|-|-
TGTGCCAGCTCCCTAGGTACGGGCGAGCAGTTCTTC
CASSLGTGEQFF
>TRBJ2-7|TRBV7-8|-|-
TGTGCCAGCAGCCCGAGTCGATGGGGTTCCTACGAGCAGTACTTC
CASSPSRWGSYEQYF
>TRBJ1-5|TRBV6-5|-|-
TGTGCCAGCACCACGGGAGATCAGCCCCAGCATTTT
CASTTGDQPQHF
>TRBJ1-6|TRBV7-6|-|few
TGTGCCAGCAACGACAGGCGGGATTCACCCCTCCACTTT
CASNDRRDSPLHF
>TRBJ2-7|TRBV19|TRBD1|once
TGTGCCACCAGGGGGGACAGGGCTGCCGAGCAGTACTTC
CATRGDRAAEQYF
>TRBJ2-7|TRBV2|-|-
TGTGCCAGCAGTACCGCGCCCAGCGAGCAGTACTTC
CASSTAPSEQYF
>TRBJ2-7|TRBV2|TRBD1|-
TGTGCCAGCAGGGACAGGGGAGGCGGCTACGAGCAGTACTTC
CASRDRGGGYEQYF
>TRBJ1-1|TRBV6-5|-|once
TGTGCCAGCAGACGGGAGGGGGAGTCTTTCTTT
CASRREGESFF
>TRBJ2-3|TRBV4-1|TRBD2|-
TGCGCCAGCAGCCAAAGTATGACTAGCGGGAGCACAGATACGCAGTATTTT
CASSQSMTSGSTDTQYF
>TRBJ2-7|TRBV7-8|-|-
TGTGCCAGCAGCTTTACCGGGGCCTCCTACGAGCAGTACTTC
CASSFTGASYEQYF
>TRBJ2-1|TRBV6-1|TRBD2|-
TGTGCCAGCAGTGTACTAGCGGGACTCCCTCTGGGTGAGCAGTTCTTC
CASSVLAGLPLGEQFF
>TRBJ2-1|TRBV6-6|-|-
TGTGCCAGCAGTTACTCCGGGACCACCAACAATGAGCAGTTCTTC
CASSYSGTTNNEQFF
>TRBJ1-1|TRBV7-2|-|-
TGTGCCAGCAGCCCGGACAGTACGACTGAAGCTTTCTTT
CASSPDSTTEAFF
>TRBJ2-7|TRBV9|TRBD2|-
TGTGCCAGCAGCGTCGGAAGCGAGCGGGAAACCTACGAGCAGTACTTC
CASSVGSERETYEQYF
>TRBJ1-4|TRBV28|-|-
TGTGCCAGCAGCCCTACGTGGGCAACTAATGAAAAACTGTTTTTT
CASSPTWATNEKLFF
>TRBJ2-5|TRBV5-1|TRBD2|-
TGCGCCAGCAGCCCCCTCGGGAGCGGGGGGGGGAGGCAAGAGACCCAGTACTTC
CASSPLGSGGGRQETQYF
>TRBJ2-4|TRBV23-1|-|-
TGCGCCAGCAGTCAAATCCCCACGCCGAGTCAGTCCAAAAACATTCAGTACTTC
CASSQIPTPSQSKNIQYF
>TRBJ1-2|TRBV29-1|-|-
TGCAGCGTTGATGGCGGATATGGCTACACCTTC
CSVDGGYGYTF
>TRBJ1-1|TRBV7-9|TRBD1|-
TGTGCCAGCAGCTTAGCTAATCAGGGGGCGCGTAACACTGAAGCTTTCTTT
CASSLANQGARNTEAFF
>TRBJ1-1|TRBV5-1|-|-
TGCGCCAGCAGCTTGGCCGAATCGGAAGCTTTCTTT
CASSLAESEAFF
>TRBJ2-7|TRBV16|-|few
TGTGCCAGCAGCCAATTCGAAGGTATCTACGAGCAGTACTTC
CASSQFEGIYEQYF
>TRBJ1-2|TRBV30|-|-
TGTGCCTGGGAATGGGGGGGGAACTATGGCTACACCTTC
CAWEWGGNYGYTF
>TRBJ2-7|TRBV7-6|TRBD2|-
TGTGCCAGCAGCTCCCGGGAGGGGATCTACGAGCAGTACTTC
CASSSREGIYEQYF
>TRBJ1-1|TRBV4-1|-|-
TGCGCCAGCAGCCAAGACTCTGGAGTCACTGAAGCTTTCTTT
CASSQDSGVTEAFF
>TRBJ2-1|TRBV5-4|TRBD2|-
TGTGCCAGCAGCTTGGAAACTAGCGGGGCCCACAATGAGCAGTTCTTC
CASSLETSGAHNEQFF
>TRBJ2-7|TRBV6-6|-|-
TGTGCCAGCAGTTACTCGCAAGGACAGACCTACGAGCAGTACTTC
CASSYSQGQTYEQYF
>TRBJ2-3|TRBV27|-|-
TGTGCCAGCAGCCCGTGGGACCAGAGCACAGATACGCAGTATTTT
CASSPWDQSTDTQYF
>TRBJ2-1|TRBV5-4|-|-
TGTGCCAGCAGCGCGGACGCATACAATGAGCAGTTCTTC
CASSADAYNEQFF
>TRBJ2-1|TRBV5-1|-|once
TGCGCCAGCAGCTTTCAACCTGACGCCGGGTACAATGAGCAGTTCTTC
CASSFQPDAGYNEQFF
>TRBJ1-5|TRBV23-1|-|-
TGCGCCAGCAGTCAGGACGGTGAAGGAGTGTGTCAGCCCCAGCATTTT
CASSQDGEGVCQPQHF